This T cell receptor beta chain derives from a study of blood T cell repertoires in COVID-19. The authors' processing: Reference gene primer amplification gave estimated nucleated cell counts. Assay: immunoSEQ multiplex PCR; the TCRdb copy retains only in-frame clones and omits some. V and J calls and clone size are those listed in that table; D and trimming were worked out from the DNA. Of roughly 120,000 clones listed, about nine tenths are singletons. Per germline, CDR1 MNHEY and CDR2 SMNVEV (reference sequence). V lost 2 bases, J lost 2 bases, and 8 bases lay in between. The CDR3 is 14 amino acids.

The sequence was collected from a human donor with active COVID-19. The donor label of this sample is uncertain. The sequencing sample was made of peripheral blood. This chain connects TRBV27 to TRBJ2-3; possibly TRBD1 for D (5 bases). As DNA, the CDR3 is TGTGCCAGCAGTTTAGGGGCTTTCACAGATACGCAGTATTTT. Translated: CASSLGAFTDTQYF.